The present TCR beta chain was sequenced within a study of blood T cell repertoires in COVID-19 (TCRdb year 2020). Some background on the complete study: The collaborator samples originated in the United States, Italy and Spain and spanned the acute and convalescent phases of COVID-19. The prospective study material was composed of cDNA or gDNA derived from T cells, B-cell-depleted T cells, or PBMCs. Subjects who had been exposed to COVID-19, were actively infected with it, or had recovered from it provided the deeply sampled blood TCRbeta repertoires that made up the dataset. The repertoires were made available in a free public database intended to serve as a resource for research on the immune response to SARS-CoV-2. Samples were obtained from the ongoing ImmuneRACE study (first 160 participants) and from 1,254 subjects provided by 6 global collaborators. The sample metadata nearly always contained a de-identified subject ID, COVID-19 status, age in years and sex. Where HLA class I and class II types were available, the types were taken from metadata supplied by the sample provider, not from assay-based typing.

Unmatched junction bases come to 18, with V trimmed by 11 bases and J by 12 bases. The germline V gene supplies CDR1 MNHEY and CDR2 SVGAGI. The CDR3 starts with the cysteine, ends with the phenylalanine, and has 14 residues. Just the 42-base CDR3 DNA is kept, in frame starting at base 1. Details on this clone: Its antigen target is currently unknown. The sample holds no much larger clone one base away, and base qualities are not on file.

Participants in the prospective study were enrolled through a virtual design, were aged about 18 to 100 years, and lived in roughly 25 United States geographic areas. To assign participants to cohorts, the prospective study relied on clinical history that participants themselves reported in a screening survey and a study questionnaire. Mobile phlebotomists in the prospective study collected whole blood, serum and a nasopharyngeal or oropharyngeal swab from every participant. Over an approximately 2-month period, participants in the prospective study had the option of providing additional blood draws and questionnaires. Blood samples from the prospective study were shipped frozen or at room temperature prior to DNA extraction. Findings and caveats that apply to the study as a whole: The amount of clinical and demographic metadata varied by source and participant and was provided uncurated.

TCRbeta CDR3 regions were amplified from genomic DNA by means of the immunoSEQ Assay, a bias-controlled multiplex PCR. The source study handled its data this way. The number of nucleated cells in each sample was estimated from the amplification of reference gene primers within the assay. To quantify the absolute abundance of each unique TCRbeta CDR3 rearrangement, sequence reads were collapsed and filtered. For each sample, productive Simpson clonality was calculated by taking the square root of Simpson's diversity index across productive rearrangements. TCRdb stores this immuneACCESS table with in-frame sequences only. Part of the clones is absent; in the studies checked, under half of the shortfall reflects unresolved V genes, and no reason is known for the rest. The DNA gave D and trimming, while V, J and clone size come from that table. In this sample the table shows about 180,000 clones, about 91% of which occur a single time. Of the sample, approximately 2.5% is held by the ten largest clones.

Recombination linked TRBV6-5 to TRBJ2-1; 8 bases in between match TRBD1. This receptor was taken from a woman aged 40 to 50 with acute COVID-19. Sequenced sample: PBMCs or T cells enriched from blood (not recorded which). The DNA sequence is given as TGTGCCGTAAGACAGGGGCTCGGATCGGTAGGGCAGTTCTTC. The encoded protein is CAVRQGLGSVGQFF.